This T cell receptor (beta chain) was identified during a study of cytomegalovirus exposure and HLA in healthy donors. The method was immunoSEQ multiplex PCR; TCRdb's version includes in-frame clones alone and lacks a portion of them. This table has about 340,000 clones, 70% to 90% appearing once. Concerning this clone: No antigen is known for it.

Broader study findings: Subsequent analysis showed first-cohort TCR clusters tending to co-occur in roughly 130 validation repertoires. Among the CMV-associated chains, a few were confirmed in vitro as specific for CMV antigens. The authors enumerated 150 to 200 TCR beta chains as linked to cytomegalovirus.

CDR1 and CDR2 from the germline V gene are SGHTA and FQGTGA. J lost 5 bases, V lost 5 bases, and 7 bases had no gene match. This CDR3 region has 15 residues. The sequenced material came from PBMCs. The clonotype originates from a young woman in good health and CMV-seronegative. The chain combines TRBV7-3 with TRBJ2-5; the match to TRBD2 covers 11 bases. CDR3 DNA sequence: TGTGCCAGCAGCGCAATAGCGGGGGGGGCGGAGACCCAGTACTTC. Amino acids: CASSAIAGGAETQYF.